This T cell receptor beta chain was captured in a study of T cells in Graves' hyperthyroidism and ophthalmopathy. Not enrolled were patients with uncontrolled infection, other autoimmune disease, pregnancy or lactation. The PBMCs were taken from 10 ml of fresh peripheral blood. What was amplified from RNA transcripts were TCR beta CDR3 regions. The primer set for the first-round RT-PCR of the TCR CDR3 was HTBI. From the multiplex PCR reads, TCRdb called clonotypes with MiXCR, one entry per CDR3 protein. This sample yields 600,000 or so distinct CDR3 sequences, of which roughly 16% are seen a single time; around 4% belongs to the top ten. This clonotype was seen only a few times. The sample taken for sequencing was blood. The source of this sequence is a woman in her 30s with Graves' hyperthyroidism.

CDR3 bases: TGTGCCATCAGTGAGTCCTACTACGAGCAGTACTTC. Amino acid sequence: CAISESYYEQYF. The V and J genes are TRBV10-3 and TRBJ2-7, with D hard to call. Germline values: CDR1 ENHRY, CDR2 SYGVKD. Trimming removed 0 bases at V and 3 bases at J, with 3 bases between. This CDR3 contains 12 residues.